The 17 T cell receptor beta chains reported below all come from one sample, sequenced in a study of T cell repertoires in cytomegalovirus infection. MiXCR was run by TCRdb on the reads, yielding one entry per CDR3 protein. The data show over 150,000 distinct CDR3 sequences, about 17% seen once. Sequencing was carried out using CD8+ T cells from PBMCs. The receptor source for this set is a human donor in good health (CMV status not recorded). Some clones in this sample may be carry-over from other donors' samples.

CDR3 protein: CASSPSGTGKPEQYF. The CDR3 nucleotides read TGTGCCAGCAGCCCTTCCGGGACAGGGAAGCCCGAGCAGTACTTC. The V and J genes are TRBV7-8 and TRBJ2-7; 9 positions agree with TRBD1. V trimming: 5 bases; J trimming: 6 bases; junction bases outside the gene matches: 11. Germline loops: CDR1 SGHVS, CDR2 FQNEAQ. The CDR3 loop spans 15 amino acids.

This chain uses TRBV20-1 with TRBJ1-1; no definite D call. V lost 3 bases to trimming and J lost 11 bases, with 7 bases between them. CDR1 and CDR2 from the germline V gene are DFQATT and SNEGSKA (reference sequence). This CDR3 comprises 9 residues. The CDR3 spells CSARDPAFF. CDR3 DNA sequence: TGCAGTGCTAGGGATCCCGCTTTCTTT.

This chain links TRBV7-6 with TRBJ2-3; 15 bases fit TRBD2. Looked up from germline, CDR1 is SGHVS and CDR2 is FNYEAQ. This CDR3 has 18 amino acids. Unmatched junction bases numbered 8, after V lost 5 bases and J lost 2 bases. CDR3 in DNA: TGTGCCAGCAGCCCCCACGGGACTAGCGGGGGGATCACAGATACGCAGTATTTT. Protein sequence: CASSPHGTSGGITDTQYF.

The chain carries TRBV12-3 or TRBV12-4 and TRBJ1-1; TRBD1 agrees at 8 bases. Trimming removed 5 bases from V and 6 bases from J; junction bases left unmatched: 5. The CDR3 spans 13 residues. The CDR3 loop reads CASSPQGGSEAFF. In DNA, the CDR3 is TGTGCCAGCAGTCCACAGGGGGGGTCTGAAGCTTTCTTT.

This clonotype showed up just a few times. The chain employs TRBV4-1 and TRBJ2-2; TRBD1 matches 11 bases. With V trimmed by 0 bases and J by 2 bases, 14 bases remained unmatched. The V gene's germline CDR1 is MGHRA and CDR2 YSYEKL. CDR3 length: 21 residues. The CDR3, as DNA: TGCGCCAGCAGCCAAGATTCTAGCTGGACAGGGGGCTTTCTTAACACCGGGGAGCTGTTTTTT. Translating it yields CASSQDSSWTGGFLNTGELFF.

The rearrangement links TRBV7-9 to TRBJ2-7; 9 bases are shared with TRBD1. Germline lookup yields CDR1 SEHNR and CDR2 FQNEAQ (reference sequence). The CDR3 is 17 amino acids. The V gene end was trimmed by 5 bases and the J gene end by 3 bases; junction bases not matched to a gene: 14. CDR3 sequence reads: CASSPRRGGTGNYEQYF. CDR3 DNA: TGTGCCAGCAGCCCGCGCCGTGGTGGGACAGGGAACTACGAGCAGTACTTC.

The V and J genes are TRBV19 and TRBJ2-5; D possibly corresponds to TRBD2 (5 bases). Trimming took off 3 bases at V and 1 base at J, with 12 bases between the two ends. CDR1 is LNHDA, CDR2 SQIVND, per germline (reference sequence). This CDR3 spans 15 amino acids. The CDR3 DNA reads as TGTGCCAGTAGTATGGCTGGGAGCCTCCAAGAGACCCAGTACTTC. Amino acids: CASSMAGSLQETQYF. The full variable domain, its missing parts supplied by reference TRBV19 and TRBJ2-5, is DGGITQSPKYLFRKEGQNVTLSCEQNLNHDAMYWYRQDPGQGLRLIYYSQIVNDFQKGDIAEGYSVSREKKESFPLTVTSAQKNPTAFYLCASSMAGSLQETQYFGPGTRLLVL.

This chain links TRBV29-1 with TRBJ2-7; 8 nucleotides line up with TRBD1. V trimming: 0 bases; J trimming: 2 bases; junction bases outside the gene matches: 6. CDR1 and CDR2 (germline): SQVTM, ANQGSEA. This CDR3 region has 15 residues. Here the CDR3 DNA reads TGCAGCGTTGAAGATTCACAGGGGGGAACCTACGAGCAGTACTTC. It translates to CSVEDSQGGTYEQYF.

The rearrangement joins TRBV6-6 to TRBJ1-1; D is undetermined. V dropped 5 bases and J dropped 1 base, with 8 bases sitting between them. The CDR3 runs to 13 residues. Looked up from germline, CDR1 is MNHNY and CDR2 is SVGAGI (reference sequence). Written as DNA, the CDR3 is TGTGCCAGCAGTGCCCCTGGGAACACTGAAGCTTTCTTT. Encoded protein: CASSAPGNTEAFF.

This clonotype was seen only a few times. As DNA, the CDR3 is TGTGCCAGCGATTTCGACGGGGATGGCTACACCTTC. Translating it yields CASDFDGDGYTF. V gene TRBV12-3 or TRBV12-4 combines with J gene TRBJ1-2; D is undetermined. The V end lost 8 bases, the J end lost 6 bases, and 13 bases lay between the germline ends. The CDR3 runs to 12 residues.

V gene TRBV7-2 combines with J gene TRBJ2-7, with 9 bases fitting TRBD1. The CDR3 runs to 18 residues. Trimming took 5 bases from V and 0 from J; bases not matched to a gene: 14. Germline V CDR1 and CDR2: SGHTA, FQGNSA. The chain's CDR3 is CASSLINGTGFFSYEQYF. The CDR3 coding sequence is TGTGCCAGCAGCCTTATAAACGGGACAGGGTTTTTCTCCTACGAGCAGTACTTC.

V usage is TRBV6-2 or TRBV6-3 and J usage is TRBJ1-5; no clear D gene. CDR1 and CDR2 from the germline V gene are MNHEY and SVGEGT. The CDR3 covers 14 residues. The germline V and J ends were trimmed by 2 bases and 9 bases, with 14 bases remaining between them. CDR3 sequence reads: CASSYRASIRPQHF. The CDR3 region has the DNA TGTGCCAGCAGTTACCGGGCCTCAATCAGGCCCCAGCATTTT.

This clonotype has just a few counts. The J gene is TRBJ1-2, the V gene TRBV12-3 or TRBV12-4; D gene ambiguous. The germline V and J ends were trimmed by 9 bases and 6 bases, with 11 bases remaining between them. The length of the CDR3 is 11 residues. The CDR3: CASLSGDGYTF. The DNA for the CDR3 is TGTGCCAGTCTTTCCGGGGATGGCTACACCTTC.

The table lists this clonotype with a count of one. The rearrangement joins TRBV7-2 to TRBJ1-1; 8 nucleotides align to TRBD1. V shed 1 base, J shed 1 base, and the junction held 5 bases outside the gene matches. This CDR3 is built from 16 residues. Germline V gene lookup returns CDR1 SGHTA and CDR2 FQGNSA. The chain's CDR3 is CASSLGTGLGNTEAFF. The CDR3 DNA sequence: TGTGCCAGCAGCTTAGGGACAGGGCTGGGGAACACTGAAGCTTTCTTT. The full variable domain, in which reference TRBV7-2 and TRBJ1-1 provide the parts outside the CDR3, is GAGVSQSPSNKVTEKGKDVELRCDPISGHTALYWYRQSLGQGLEFLIYFQGNSAPDKSGLPSDRFSAERTGGSVSTLTIQRTQQEDSAVYLCASSLGTGLGNTEAFFGQGTRLTVV.

V is TRBV3-1 and J is TRBJ2-1, with D possibly called TRBD1 or TRBD2 (5 bases each). This CDR3 region has 15 residues. V was shortened by 0 bases and J by 4 bases, with 10 bases between the two germline ends. Per germline, CDR1 LGHDT and CDR2 YNNKEL (reference sequence). CDR3 coding DNA: TGTGCCAGCAGCCAAGAGGGACCACTGTACAATGAGCAGTTCTTC. Encoded protein: CASSQEGPLYNEQFF.

The V call is TRBV15, the J call TRBJ1-1; D is possibly TRBD1 (5 bases). The CDR3 has 16 residues. V was trimmed by 3 bases and J by 5 bases, leaving 19 bases between them. Germline CDR1 reads LNHNV; CDR2 reads YYDKDF (reference sequence). CDR3 in DNA: TGTGCCACCAGCAGGGGGGACGGCGGTTCGGGAACTGAAGCTTTCTTT. It encodes CATSRGDGGSGTEAFF.

The V call is TRBV7-9, the J call TRBJ2-5; 11 bases are a match to TRBD2. Per germline, CDR1 SEHNR and CDR2 FQNEAQ (reference sequence). The CDR3 is 17 residues long. Unmatched junction bases numbered 7, after V lost 2 bases and J lost 2 bases. The CDR3 sequence: CASSLPTSGGTQETQYF. Here the CDR3 DNA reads TGTGCCAGCAGCTTACCTACTAGCGGGGGAACACAAGAGACCCAGTACTTC.